Below are 9 T cell receptor beta chains sequenced from a single sample in a study of T cells in Graves' hyperthyroidism and ophthalmopathy. Regions amplified from RNA transcripts were the TCR beta CDR3 regions. HTBI primers drove first-round RT-PCR of the TCR CDR3. MiXCR was run by TCRdb on the multiplex PCR reads, yielding one entry per CDR3 protein. The sample lists 500,000 to 750,000 distinct CDR3 sequences; 15% to 17% were seen once. Sequenced material: blood. The receptors were sampled from a woman in her twenties or thirties with Graves' hyperthyroidism.

This clonotype was counted at least ten times. The chain joins TRBV27 to TRBJ1-1; TRBD1 matches 7 bases. Trimming took 5 bases from V and 4 from J; bases not matched to a gene: 4. CDR3 size: 13 residues. The germline CDR1 and CDR2 sequences are MNHEY and SMNVEV (reference sequence). CDR3 sequence: CASSEGAVTEAFF. The CDR3 nucleotides are TGTGCCAGCAGTGAGGGGGCGGTCACTGAAGCTTTCTTT.

The rearrangement joins TRBV15 to TRBJ2-1; D possibly corresponds to TRBD1 (7 bases). Germline V gene sequence: CDR1 LNHNV, CDR2 YYDKDF (reference sequence). V lost 0 bases and J lost 9, with 18 bases in between. The CDR3 extends over 16 amino acids. The CDR3 reads CATSRDLQGGISEQFF. The CDR3 DNA reads TGTGCCACCAGCAGAGATCTCCAGGGGGGCATAAGTGAGCAGTTCTTC.

This clonotype was observed many times. The rearrangement joins TRBV5-1 to TRBJ2-7; 9 nucleotides align to TRBD2. The junction had 7 bases not matched to a gene; V was cut back by 4 bases and J by 5 bases. CDR3 length: 14 amino acids. CDR1 is SGHRS and CDR2 is YFSETQ in the germline V gene. CDR3 coding DNA: TGCGCCAGCAGCCCCCTAGCGGGAAGTAACGAGCAGTACTTC. It is translated as CASSPLAGSNEQYF.

The table lists this clonotype with many counts. The genes are TRBV27 and TRBJ2-3, with D possibly being TRBD1 or TRBD2 (5 bases each). Germline V gene sequence: CDR1 MNHEY, CDR2 SMNVEV (reference sequence). The CDR3 extends over 12 amino acids. V gave up 3 bases and J gave up 6 bases, with 7 bases separating them. CDR3 in amino acids: CASSLWGDTQYF. The DNA for the CDR3 is TGTGCCAGCAGTTTGTGGGGGGATACGCAGTATTTT.

This clonotype appeared many times. The CDR3 sequence: CASSPQFRSPETQYF. The CDR3 nucleotides read TGTGCCAGCAGTCCCCAGTTCCGGAGTCCAGAGACCCAGTACTTC. The chain uses TRBV27 and TRBJ2-5; no reliable D call. The V gene lost 5 bases and the J gene lost 4 bases, with 17 bases spanning the gap. Germline V lookup: CDR1 MNHEY, CDR2 SMNVEV (reference sequence). The CDR3 length is 15 residues.

There are many counts of this clonotype. The rearrangement uses TRBV20-1 and TRBJ2-5, with 8 bases matching TRBD1. V lost 5 bases and J lost 3; bases outside the gene matches: 5. The CDR3 loop spans 13 amino acids. Germline V gene sequence: CDR1 DFQATT, CDR2 SNEGSKA (reference sequence). The CDR3 DNA is TGCAGTGCTGGACAGGGTAATAAAGAGACCCAGTACTTC. Translation gives CSAGQGNKETQYF.

This chain joins TRBV11-3 and TRBJ2-3; 10 positions agree with TRBD2. The germline V gene encodes CDR1 SGHNT and CDR2 YENEEA. With V trimmed by 5 bases and J by 1 base, 12 bases remained unmatched. The CDR3 has 18 residues. The DNA for the CDR3 is TGTGCCAGCAGCCGGGGGCTAGCGGGAGATATAGGCACAGATACGCAGTATTTT. Its protein is CASSRGLAGDIGTDTQYF.

This clonotype was found many times. The rearrangement links TRBV10-3 to TRBJ2-3; D gene unclear. V was trimmed by 3 bases and J by 0 bases, leaving 7 bases between them. Germline lookup yields CDR1 ENHRY and CDR2 SYGVKD. The CDR3 contains 14 residues. The CDR3, as DNA: TGTGCCATCAGTGACCCCGGAAGCACAGATACGCAGTATTTT. This gives the protein CAISDPGSTDTQYF.

This clonotype was seen many times. This rearrangement joins TRBV7-9 to TRBJ2-7; TRBD2 agrees at 8 bases. CDR3 size: 17 residues. Germline loops: CDR1 SEHNR, CDR2 FQNEAQ (reference sequence). V was clipped by 5 bases and J by 0 bases; unmatched bases: 12. Written as DNA, the CDR3 is TGTGCCAGCAGCGGAGAACCCACTAGCGGAAGCTCCTACGAGCAGTACTTC. Protein product: CASSGEPTSGSSYEQYF.